This passage covers 24 T cell receptor beta chains from one sample sequenced in a study of blood T cell repertoires in COVID-19. Sequencing was performed with immunoSEQ multiplex PCR; in TCRdb, only in-frame clones are kept and a portion is missing. The repertoire holds under 200,000 clones, with 88% as singletons. Sequencing was carried out using PBMCs or T cells enriched from blood (not recorded which). Receptor source: a woman aged 50 to 60 who had recovered from COVID-19.

The chain combines TRBV7-2 with TRBJ1-6; 9 bases map to TRBD1. The germline CDR1 and CDR2 sequences are SGHTA and FQGNSA. The CDR3 spans 16 residues. The V gene end was trimmed by 5 bases and the J gene end by 5 bases; junction bases not matched to a gene: 7. CDR3 in amino acids: CASSLDRGINNSPLHF. In DNA form, the CDR3 reads TGTGCCAGCAGCCTCGACAGGGGGATTAATAATTCACCCCTCCACTTT.

The chain's CDR3 is CASSTGTGGSHTEAFF. In DNA, the CDR3 is TGTGCCAGTAGTACCGGGACAGGGGGCTCGCACACTGAAGCTTTCTTT. The J gene is TRBJ1-1, the V gene TRBV19, with 12 bases fitting TRBD1. The CDR3 is made up of 16 amino acids. Looked up from germline, CDR1 is LNHDA and CDR2 is SQIVND (reference sequence). V lost 4 bases, J lost 3 bases, and 6 bases stayed unmatched.

The gene calls are TRBV9 and TRBJ1-2; D ambiguous. The CDR3 contains 14 residues. CDR1 and CDR2 from the germline V gene are SGDLS and YYNGEE. Trimming cost V 4 bases and J 4 bases, with 14 bases left between them. The CDR3 loop is CASSPEGFSYGYTF. DNA for the CDR3: TGTGCCAGCAGCCCCGAGGGCTTCTCCTATGGCTACACCTTC.

This chain links TRBV9 with TRBJ1-2; 10 bases are shared with TRBD1. CDR1 SGDLS and CDR2 YYNGEE come from the germline V gene. J gave up 4 bases and V 2 bases, and 5 bases lay outside the gene matches. There are 15 residues in the CDR3. The CDR3 nucleotides are TGTGCCAGCAGCGTTTTTTGGGACAGGGGCTATGGCTACACCTTC. Its translation is CASSVFWDRGYGYTF.

The V call is TRBV30, the J call TRBJ1-2, with D perhaps matching TRBD1 (6 bases). Looked up from germline, CDR1 is GTSNPN and CDR2 is SVGIG (reference sequence). The CDR3 contains 16 residues. The V end was cut by 1 base, the J end by 2 bases, with 17 bases between. This chain's CDR3 is CAWSGMRGAFNYGYTF. The CDR3 region has the DNA TGTGCCTGGAGTGGGATGCGGGGGGCCTTCAACTATGGCTACACCTTC.

The V gene is TRBV3-1 (or the pseudogene TRBV3-2), the J gene TRBJ1-2, with TRBD1 matching over 11 bases. Trimming cost V 3 bases and J 6 bases; bases outside gene matches: 6. The CDR3 covers 15 residues. CDR1 and CDR2 from the germline V gene are LGHDT and YNNKEL (reference sequence). The CDR3 sequence is CASSHRTGGSDGYTF. CDR3 DNA: TGTGCCAGCAGCCATCGGACAGGGGGCTCGGATGGCTACACCTTC.

This chain uses TRBV6-4 with TRBJ2-3, with D possibly matching TRBD2 (7 bases). The CDR3 spans 12 residues. Trimming stripped 10 bases from V and 6 bases from J, with 14 bases between. CDR1 and CDR2 (germline): MRHNA, SNTAGT. The CDR3 region has the DNA TGTGCCAATGGGGGGGCTTGGGATACGCAGTATTTT. Translation: CANGGAWDTQYF.

The chain is built from TRBV6-2 or TRBV6-3 and TRBJ2-4; 7 positions agree with TRBD1. Germline V lookup: CDR1 MNHEY, CDR2 SVGEGT. This CDR3 has 13 residues. V shed 4 bases, J shed 7 bases, and the junction held 4 bases outside the gene matches. The chain's CDR3 is CASSSGTANIQYF. CDR3 nucleotides: TGTGCCAGCAGTTCCGGGACAGCCAACATTCAGTACTTC.

This clone occurred once. This chain links TRBV20-1 with TRBJ2-3; a possible D gene is TRBD2 (5 bases). V gave up 3 bases and J gave up 0 bases, with 10 bases separating them. The length of the CDR3 is 14 residues. Germline-derived CDR1 and CDR2 are DFQATT and SNEGSKA (reference sequence). CDR3 sequence (DNA): TGCAGTGCTAGTTATGAGCGGAGCACAGATACGCAGTATTTT. This gives the protein CSASYERSTDTQYF.

The chain employs TRBV19 and TRBJ2-7; D gene uncertain. Germline V gene lookup returns CDR1 LNHDA and CDR2 SQIVND (reference sequence). Trimming pared 4 bases from V and 0 bases from J, leaving 7 bases between. This CDR3 region has 13 residues. DNA for the CDR3: TGTGCCAGTAGTAGCGGCAGCTCCTACGAGCAGTACTTC. Translation: CASSSGSSYEQYF.

A remark on this clone: This may come from a read error, since a much larger clone is one base off. The rearrangement joins TRBV19 to TRBJ1-1, with 9 bases identical to TRBD1. Per the germline V gene, CDR1 is LNHDA and CDR2 is SQIVND (reference sequence). V shed 6 bases, J shed 1 base, and the junction held 3 bases outside the gene matches. This CDR3 is built from 14 residues. CDR3 amino acids: CASREQGANTEAFF. The CDR3 DNA follows: TGTGCCAGTAGGGAACAGGGGGCGAACACTGAAGCTTTCTTT.

V is TRBV5-1 and J is TRBJ2-3; D is uncertain. The germline CDR1 and CDR2 sequences are SGHRS and YFSETQ. Trimming left V 2 bases short and J 6 bases short, with 4 bases between. The CDR3 runs to 11 residues. The CDR3 DNA sequence: TGCGCCAGCAGCTTCGGGGATACGCAGTATTTT. It yields the protein CASSFGDTQYF.

This chain links TRBV2 with TRBJ1-1; D gene ambiguous. This CDR3 region has 15 residues. V was shortened by 6 bases and J by 1 base, with 15 bases between the two germline ends. In germline, CDR1 is SNHLY, CDR2 FYNNEI. The CDR3 sequence is CASRSQTLGNTEAFF. In DNA, the CDR3 is TGTGCCAGCAGATCCCAGACACTTGGGAACACTGAAGCTTTCTTT. The variable domain in full, with the rest retrieved from reference TRBV2 and TRBJ1-1, is EPEVTQTPSHQVTQMGQEVILRCVPISNHLYFYWYRQILGQKVEFLVSFYNNEISEKSEIFDDQFSVERPDGSNFTLKIRSTKLEDSAMYFCASRSQTLGNTEAFFGQGTRLTVV.

The V gene is TRBV4-3, the J gene TRBJ1-2; D is perhaps TRBD1 (6 bases). This CDR3 is built from 17 residues. V was shortened by 1 base and J by 5 bases, with 20 bases between the two germline ends. Germline lookup yields CDR1 LGHNA and CDR2 YSLEER. The CDR3, as DNA: TGCGCCAGCAGCCAAGGGGCCTCCTCGGGGACAATGTATGGCTACACCTTC. Its protein is CASSQGASSGTMYGYTF.

The rearrangement links TRBV10-3 to TRBJ2-5; D gene ambiguous. This CDR3 is built from 14 residues. Trimming stripped 6 bases from V and 1 base from J, with 12 bases between. From germline, CDR1 is ENHRY and CDR2 SYGVKD. CDR3 DNA sequence: TGTGCCATCAGGAGCCCGGCAGGCCAAGAGACCCAGTACTTC. Translated, it gives CAIRSPAGQETQYF.

This chain links TRBV20-1 with TRBJ1-2; D unresolved. The V gene's germline CDR1 is DFQATT and CDR2 SNEGSKA (reference sequence). The germline V and J ends were trimmed by 3 bases and 8 bases, with 10 bases remaining between them. The CDR3 totals 11 residues. CDR3 DNA: TGCAGTGCTAGGAGTTTTCGGGGCTACACCTTC. Protein: CSARSFRGYTF.

This sequence joins TRBV19 and TRBJ1-1, with no clear D. This CDR3 spans 15 amino acids. Germline lookup yields CDR1 LNHDA and CDR2 SQIVND (reference sequence). Trimming shortened V by 1 base and J by 1 base, and 10 bases separated the two germline ends. CDR3 amino acids: CASSIAAGSNTEAFF. The CDR3 bases are TGTGCCAGTAGTATAGCGGCAGGATCGAACACTGAAGCTTTCTTT.

The gene calls are TRBV30 and TRBJ1-2; TRBD1 might be the D (5 bases). Germline values: CDR1 GTSNPN, CDR2 SVGIG (reference sequence). This CDR3 is 12 amino acids long. The V end lost 5 bases, the J end lost 2 bases, and 9 bases lay between the germline ends. The CDR3: CAWDRRNYGYTF. The CDR3 DNA follows: TGTGCCTGGGACAGAAGAAACTATGGCTACACCTTC.

The chain carries TRBV12-5 and TRBJ1-2; the D is unclear. Germline values: CDR1 LGHNT, CDR2 FRNRAP. Between the trimmed V and J ends, which lost 0 bases and 3 bases, there was a span of 8 bases. CDR3 length equals 14 residues. The CDR3 coding sequence is TGTGCTAGTGGTTTGGTAAAACAGTACTATGGCTACACCTTC. Translating it yields CASGLVKQYYGYTF.

This chain links TRBV7-9 with TRBJ1-2; 7 bases are a match to TRBD1. The junction had 4 bases not matched to a gene; V was cut back by 5 bases and J by 4 bases. From germline, CDR1 is SEHNR and CDR2 FQNEAQ (reference sequence). This CDR3 region has 13 residues. The CDR3 nucleotides are TGTGCCAGCAGCCCAGGGACAGCCTATGGCTACACCTTC. It encodes CASSPGTAYGYTF.

The V call is TRBV19, the J call TRBJ2-7; the D gene is possibly TRBD1 (6 bases). The CDR3 is 14 amino acids. Germline V gene sequence: CDR1 LNHDA, CDR2 SQIVND (reference sequence). Between the trimmed V and J ends, which lost 2 bases and 7 bases, there was a span of 15 bases. CDR3 coding DNA: TGTGCCAGTAGTATAAGGCAGGGGACGCGAGAGCAGTACTTC. This translates into CASSIRQGTREQYF.

This clone was seen once. This chain links TRBV29-1 with TRBJ1-1; 7 nucleotides line up with TRBD1. Per the germline V gene, CDR1 is SQVTM and CDR2 is ANQGSEA. This CDR3 is 14 amino acids long. J was trimmed by 2 bases and V by 6 bases; bases with no gene match: 9. The CDR3 reads CSVLTQGLNTEAFF. The DNA of the CDR3 is TGCAGCGTATTAACACAGGGGCTAAACACTGAAGCTTTCTTT.

The chain employs TRBV7-3 and TRBJ2-3; TRBD2 is a possible D gene (6 bases). This CDR3 comprises 14 residues. Trimming shortened V by 8 bases and J by 0 bases, and 12 bases separated the two germline ends. From germline, CDR1 is SGHTA and CDR2 FQGTGA. CDR3 amino acids: CASPSGTSTDTQYF. Here the CDR3 DNA reads TGTGCCAGCCCCTCAGGGACTAGCACAGATACGCAGTATTTT.

The CDR3 reads CASSYGTDRYEQYF. The DNA of the CDR3 is TGTGCCAGCAGTTATGGGACAGACCGATACGAGCAGTACTTC. V usage is TRBV6-6 and J usage is TRBJ2-7; 7 bases are a match to TRBD1. The V and J ends lost 3 bases and 4 bases, in that order; junction bases with no gene match: 6. Germline V lookup: CDR1 MNHNY, CDR2 SVGAGI (reference sequence). This CDR3 spans 14 amino acids.